This is a list of T cell receptor beta chains from one sample in a study of T-cell reconstitution after alpha-beta-depleted transplantation in children. TCRdb independently ran MiXCR on the PCR reads; one entry per CDR3 protein. The table shows about a million distinct CDR3 sequences, with under 30% occurring only once. The input for sequencing was PBMCs, mostly from graft donor cells, taken 360 days after TCRalphabeta/CD19-depleted stem cell transplant. The receptors shown here come from a boy in the first two years of life who had a stem cell transplant for SCID, so the T cells may come from the graft donor. Both conserved end residues are part of each CDR3. A D gene is named only where the DNA matches it firmly. The listing skips clone size in some rows; elsewhere it reads once, few, many or a size class.

v_call	d_call	clone_size	j_call	cdr3_aa	cdr3_nt
TRBV12-3/TRBV12-4	TRBD2	few	TRBJ2-3	CASSPIGTSGELDTQYF	TGTGCCAGCAGTCCCATAGGGACTAGCGGGGAGCTTGATACGCAGTATTTT
TRBV6-1	TRBD1	NA	TRBJ2-2	CASKTGSNTGELFF	TGTGCCAGCAAGACAGGGTCGAACACCGGGGAGCTGTTTTTT
TRBV12-3/TRBV12-4	NA	NA	TRBJ2-2	CASSLLRGPTGELFF	TGTGCCAGCAGTTTATTGCGGGGACCCACCGGGGAGCTGTTTTTT
TRBV7-8	TRBD1	many	TRBJ2-7	CASSPGQGEQYF	TGTGCCAGCAGCCCTGGACAGGGCGAGCAGTACTTC
TRBV6-1	TRBD1	NA	TRBJ2-4	CASRPTGGAKNIQYF	TGTGCCAGCAGACCGACAGGGGGAGCCAAAAACATTCAGTACTTC
TRBV13	NA	many	TRBJ2-1	CASSFTGRDEQFF	TGTGCCAGCAGCTTTACAGGGCGAGACGAGCAGTTCTTC
TRBV21-1	NA	few	TRBJ2-7	CASSPSRAGLHEQYF	TGTGCCAGCAGCCCCTCGCGGGCAGGGCTTCACGAGCAGTACTTC
TRBV28	NA	few	TRBJ2-7	CASSAHMELYEQYF	TGTGCCAGCAGTGCCCACATGGAACTCTACGAGCAGTACTTC
TRBV5-6	NA	NA	TRBJ2-5	CASSLGTPGHPNQETQYF	TGTGCCAGCAGCTTGGGAACGCCGGGACACCCCAACCAAGAGACCCAGTACTTC
TRBV29-1	NA	few	TRBJ2-7	CSVAGQVSVERYF	TGCAGCGTTGCGGGGCAGGTGAGCGTAGAACGGTACTTC
TRBV6-2/TRBV6-3	NA	NA	TRBJ2-7	CASSNRANEQYF	TGTGCCAGCAGCAACAGGGCAAACGAGCAGTACTTC
TRBV6-6	NA	NA	TRBJ1-1	CASMLVEAFF	TGTGCCAGCATGTTAGTTGAAGCTTTCTTT
TRBV6-1	NA	few	TRBJ1-1	CASSSRPLQNTEAFF	TGTGCCAGCAGCTCACGGCCCCTTCAGAACACTGAAGCTTTCTTT
TRBV12-3/TRBV12-4	NA	NA	TRBJ2-1	CASSLGSSKQFF	TGTGCCAGCAGTTTAGGGTCGTCGAAGCAGTTCTTC
TRBV18	NA	NA	TRBJ2-4	CASSPSIAKNIQYF	TGTGCCAGCTCACCTTCCATAGCCAAAAACATTCAGTACTTC
TRBV4-3	NA	NA	TRBJ2-7	CASSQAQGSYEQYF	TGCGCCAGCAGCCAAGCTCAGGGGTCCTACGAGCAGTACTTC
TRBV28	TRBD1	few	TRBJ2-7	CASNPGGTGAYEQYF	TGTGCCAGCAACCCTGGGGGGACAGGTGCCTACGAGCAGTACTTC
TRBV29-1	NA	few	TRBJ2-1	CSVDILEGQFF	TGCAGCGTTGATATTTTGGAGGGACAGTTCTTC
TRBV20-1	NA	NA	TRBJ2-1	CSASLGYEQFF	TGCAGTGCTAGTCTCGGATATGAGCAGTTCTTC
TRBV5-1	NA	NA	TRBJ2-3	CASSLGFEPDTQYF	TGCGCCAGCAGCTTGGGTTTTGAGCCAGATACGCAGTATTTT